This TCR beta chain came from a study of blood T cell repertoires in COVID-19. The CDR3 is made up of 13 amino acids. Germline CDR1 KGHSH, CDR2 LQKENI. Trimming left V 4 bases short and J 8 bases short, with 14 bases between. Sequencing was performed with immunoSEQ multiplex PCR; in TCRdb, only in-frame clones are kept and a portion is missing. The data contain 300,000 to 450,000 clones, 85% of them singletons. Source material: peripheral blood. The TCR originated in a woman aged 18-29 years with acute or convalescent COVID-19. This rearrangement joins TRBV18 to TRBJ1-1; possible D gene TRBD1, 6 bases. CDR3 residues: CASSQQTGYEAFF. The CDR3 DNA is TGTGCCAGCTCACAACAGACAGGCTACGAAGCTTTCTTT.